Following are 32 T cell receptor beta chains from one sample sequenced in a study of T cell repertoires and Cas9 in healthy adults. Method: immunoSEQ multiplex PCR; TCRdb's copy keeps in-frame clones and lacks some. The sample lists more than 20,000 clones, around 92% seen once, with about 0.9% in the top ten. Material: CD4+ effector T cells (CD127+, CD25-, CD137-, CD154-) from PBMCs; culture status not recorded. Every receptor here comes from a human donor in good health.

The rearrangement joins TRBV2 to TRBJ2-7; 9 bases map to TRBD1. The CDR3 has 13 amino acids. CDR1 SNHLY and CDR2 FYNNEI come from the germline V gene. V dropped 7 bases and J dropped 3; count of bases not matched to a gene: 4. The CDR3 DNA follows: TGTGCCAGCAATCGGGACAGGGACTACGAGCAGTACGTC. This gives the protein CASNRDRDYEQYV.

The rearrangement joins TRBV9 to TRBJ1-6; D is ambiguous. Trimming removed 0 bases at V and 7 bases at J, with 5 bases between. The CDR3 extends over 13 amino acids. Germline V gene lookup returns CDR1 SGDLS and CDR2 YYNGEE. CDR3 DNA: TGTGCCAGCAGCGTAGCTGTGAATTCACCCCTCCACTTT. It specifies CASSVAVNSPLHF.

V is TRBV18 and J is TRBJ2-7, with no clear D. Germline V gene data show CDR1 as KGHSH and CDR2 as LQKENI. The CDR3 runs to 13 residues. Trimming left V 2 bases short and J 1 base short, with 6 bases between. The CDR3 nucleotides read TGTGCCAGCTCACCAGGGTTGTCCTACGAGCAGTACGTC. It codes for CASSPGLSYEQYV.

This clone was seen just once. V gene TRBV11-2 combines with J gene TRBJ1-3; D gene uncertain. Trimming cost V 5 bases and J 0 bases, with 5 bases left between them. The CDR3 has 13 residues. Germline V gene sequence: CDR1 SGHAT, CDR2 FQNNGV. The CDR3 here is CASSRGSGNTIYF. CDR3 sequence (DNA): TGTGCCAGCAGCAGAGGCTCTGGAAACACCATATATTTT.

This chain links TRBV15 with TRBJ1-2; TRBD1 is a possible D gene (5 bases). The V gene lost 1 base and the J gene lost 6 bases, with 12 bases spanning the gap. This CDR3 is 14 amino acids long. Germline V CDR1 and CDR2: LNHNV, YYDKDF (reference sequence). CDR3 residues: CATSRGRGADGYTF. The CDR3 DNA follows: TGTGCCACCAGCAGAGGTCGCGGGGCAGATGGCTACACCTTC.

This chain links TRBV11-2 with TRBJ2-3; D might be TRBD2 (5 bases). Germline CDR1 is SGHAT and CDR2 is FQNNGV. V lost 8 bases and J 0 bases, leaving 15 bases between the germline ends. This CDR3 region has 15 residues. The CDR3 nucleotides read TGTGCCAGCGGCTACTCAGGACTTAGCACAGATACGCAGTATTTT. Its translation is CASGYSGLSTDTQYF.

V and J are TRBV18 and TRBJ1-4; D is possibly TRBD1 (6 bases). Germline loops: CDR1 KGHSH, CDR2 LQKENI. This CDR3 has 16 residues. The V end lost 0 bases, the J end lost 8 bases, and 16 bases lay between the germline ends. The CDR3 region is CASSPPLQGFGEKLFF. In DNA form, the CDR3 reads TGTGCCAGCTCACCACCGCTACAGGGCTTTGGGGAAAAACTGTTTTTT.

This clone was picked up one time. This chain links TRBV4-3 with TRBJ1-3; D gene unclear. Germline V gene sequence: CDR1 LGHNA, CDR2 YSLEER. The CDR3 contains 14 residues. Between the trimmed V and J ends, which lost 1 base and 2 bases, there was a span of 6 bases. As DNA, the CDR3 is TGCGCCAGCAGCCAAGTCGCGCCTGGAAACACCATATATTTT. Protein product: CASSQVAPGNTIYF.

The chain couples TRBV7-3 to TRBJ2-3; no clear D. CDR1 is SGHTA, CDR2 FQGTGA, per germline. Trimming shortened V by 3 bases and J by 1 base, and 2 bases separated the two germline ends. CDR3 size: 12 residues. CDR3 bases: TGTGCCAGCAGCTTCGGCACAGATACGCAGTATTTT. Amino acid sequence: CASSFGTDTQYF.

The chain carries TRBV7-9 and TRBJ2-3, with 11 bases fitting TRBD2. The germline CDR1 and CDR2 sequences are SEHNR and FQNEAQ (reference sequence). The CDR3 is 15 amino acids. The V gene end was trimmed by 5 bases and the J gene end by 2 bases; junction bases not matched to a gene: 3. This CDR3 is CASSAGLADTDTQYF. The DNA of the CDR3 is TGTGCCAGCAGCGCGGGACTAGCGGACACAGATACGCAGTATTTT.

The chain couples TRBV19 to TRBJ2-1, with 10 bases aligning to TRBD2. V was clipped by 8 bases and J by 5 bases; unmatched bases: 6. The CDR3 sequence is 14 residues long. Per germline, CDR1 LNHDA and CDR2 SQIVND (reference sequence). Here the CDR3 DNA reads TGTGCCAGTCACCGGACTAGCGGAAACAATGAGCAGTTCTTC. Protein product: CASHRTSGNNEQFF.

V gene TRBV2 combines with J gene TRBJ2-2; 8 bases line up with TRBD2. Germline CDR1 is SNHLY and CDR2 is FYNNEI. The CDR3 totals 15 residues. The V segment lost 7 bases and the J segment 6 bases; nucleotides outside the gene matches: 10. CDR3 residues: CASNGNSGKAGELFF. CDR3 sequence (DNA): TGTGCCAGCAACGGAAATAGCGGGAAAGCCGGGGAGCTGTTTTTT.

V is TRBV19 and J is TRBJ1-5, with D maybe TRBD1 (5 bases). In germline, CDR1 is LNHDA, CDR2 SQIVND (reference sequence). CDR3 length equals 16 residues. The ends were cut back, 1 base at V and 3 bases at J, with 13 bases in the middle. The CDR3 region has the DNA TGTGCCAGTAGTATAGGGGCAGGGAGGCTCAATCAGCCCCAGCATTTT. This translates into CASSIGAGRLNQPQHF.

The chain has TRBV5-4 and TRBJ1-6; TRBD1 matches 7 bases. The germline gives CDR1 SGHNT, CDR2 YYREEE (reference sequence). Trimming removed 4 bases from V and 9 bases from J; junction bases left unmatched: 10. The CDR3 covers 15 residues. For the CDR3, the DNA is TGTGCCAGCAGCCCCTACGACAGGGACTTTTCACCCCTCCACTTT. Protein sequence: CASSPYDRDFSPLHF.

The gene calls are TRBV5-1 and TRBJ2-7, with D perhaps TRBD2 (5 bases). The CDR3 is 15 residues long. Germline lookup yields CDR1 SGHRS and CDR2 YFSETQ. Trimming left V 0 bases short and J 2 bases short, with 12 bases between. The chain's CDR3 is CASSLDSEVAYEQYF. The CDR3 DNA reads TGCGCCAGCAGCTTGGATTCGGAGGTAGCCTACGAGCAGTACTTC.

The chain links TRBV7-2 to TRBJ2-7; D tentatively fits TRBD1 or TRBD2 (6 bases each). V was shortened by 1 base and J by 0 bases, with 10 bases between the two germline ends. Per the germline V gene, CDR1 is SGHTA and CDR2 is FQGNSA. The CDR3 runs 15 residues. The CDR3 DNA is TGTGCCAGCAGCTTAGAAGGGGGGAGCTCCTACGAGCAGTACTTC. This sequence encodes CASSLEGGSSYEQYF.

The chain carries TRBV11-3 and TRBJ2-1, with no clear D. Germline-derived CDR1 and CDR2 are SGHNT and YENEEA. The CDR3 is 14 residues long. V was pared by 0 bases and J by 8 bases, with 11 bases between. DNA of the CDR3: TGTGCCAGCAGCTTAGACTTCAGTTCGGATGAGCAGTTCTTC. Its protein product is CASSLDFSSDEQFF. The entire variable domain, with the rest obtained from reference TRBV11-3 and TRBJ2-1, is as follows: EAGVVQSPRYKIIEKKQPVAFWCNPISGHNTLYWYLQNLGQGPELLIRYENEEAVDDSQLPKDRFSAERLKGVDSTLKIQPAELGDSAVYLCASSLDFSSDEQFFGPGTRLTVL.

The chain is built from TRBV7-7 and TRBJ2-2; 8 nucleotides agree with TRBD1. V was pared by 5 bases and J by 3 bases, with 5 bases of the junction left unmatched. Germline-derived CDR1 and CDR2 are SSHAT and FNYEAQ (reference sequence). This CDR3 spans 15 amino acids. The CDR3 loop is CASSAGTGDTGELFF. In DNA, the CDR3 is TGTGCCAGCAGCGCCGGGACAGGCGACACCGGGGAGCTGTTTTTT.

The chain is built from TRBV11-3 and TRBJ2-5, with 12 bases that match TRBD1. Trimming removed 5 bases from V and 5 bases from J; junction bases left unmatched: 6. The CDR3 runs 15 residues. The germline V gene encodes CDR1 SGHNT and CDR2 YENEEA. CDR3 DNA sequence: TGTGCCAGCAGCCCCCGGGGACAGGGGGCGGAGACCCAGTACTTC. Translation: CASSPRGQGAETQYF.

The gene calls are TRBV5-1 and TRBJ2-3; 10 positions agree with TRBD2. The germline gives CDR1 SGHRS, CDR2 YFSETQ. The CDR3 extends over 19 amino acids. V shed 2 bases and J 7 bases; nucleotides not matched to a gene: 19. CDR3 bases: TGCGCCAGCAGCTTACCCAGACGATTACTAGCGGGAACTCAATATACGCAGTATTTT. It is translated as CASSLPRRLLAGTQYTQYF.

This clone was recorded only once. The V call is TRBV7-6, the J call TRBJ2-7; D is unclear. There are 15 residues in the CDR3. The ends were cut back, 1 base at V and 3 bases at J, with 13 bases in the middle. Germline loops: CDR1 SGHVS, CDR2 FNYEAQ. This CDR3 reads CASSLVGGTDYEQYF. CDR3 DNA sequence: TGTGCCAGCAGCTTAGTCGGCGGCACGGACTACGAGCAGTACTTC.

The chain joins TRBV6-1 to TRBJ1-1; D is unclear. V lost 6 bases to trimming and J lost 5 bases, with 16 bases between them. This CDR3 comprises 14 residues. Germline CDR1 reads MNHNS; CDR2 reads SASEGT. CDR3 region: CASRAPGGRTEAFF. In DNA, the CDR3 is TGTGCCAGCAGGGCCCCAGGTGGTCGGACTGAAGCTTTCTTT.

This chain joins TRBV12-5 and TRBJ2-5; perhaps TRBD1 as D (5 bases). V lost 6 bases and J lost 4, with 15 bases in between. This CDR3 contains 14 residues. Germline values: CDR1 LGHNT, CDR2 FRNRAP. In nucleotides, the CDR3 is TGTGCTAGTGGCCGACCAGGGCCGGTAGAGACCCAGTACTTC. Its protein product is CASGRPGPVETQYF.

The chain links TRBV7-2 to TRBJ2-3; D is perhaps TRBD1 or TRBD2 (5 bases each). Germline V CDR1 and CDR2: SGHTA, FQGNSA. The CDR3 has 14 amino acids. Between the trimmed V and J ends, which lost 11 bases and 2 bases, there was a span of 17 bases. The CDR3 nucleotides are TGTGCCTCATACGGGACCCTAATCACAGATACGCAGTATTTT. Translation gives CASYGTLITDTQYF.

This clone was seen once. The chain employs TRBV18 and TRBJ1-1, with 9 bases identical to TRBD1. Trimming cost V 2 bases and J 8 bases; bases outside gene matches: 15. Germline V CDR1 and CDR2: KGHSH, LQKENI. This CDR3 has 17 residues. This CDR3 is CASSPSQRQGVGREAFF. Here the CDR3 DNA reads TGTGCCAGCTCACCATCCCAGAGACAGGGGGTCGGGCGGGAAGCTTTCTTT.

The rearrangement uses TRBV7-3 and TRBJ2-3, with a possible D match to TRBD2 (7 bases). Germline CDR1 and CDR2: SGHTA and FQGTGA. V shed 5 bases and J shed 4 bases, with 19 bases lying between them. The CDR3 loop spans 16 amino acids. CDR3 in amino acids: CASSPRGGGAADTQYF. Written as DNA, the CDR3 is TGTGCCAGCAGCCCCCGGGGAGGGGGGGCGGCAGATACGCAGTATTTT.

The V gene is TRBV28, the J gene TRBJ1-5; TRBD1 matches 11 bases. After removal of 5 bases from V and 9 bases from J, the junction contained 6 bases not matched to a gene. CDR3 length equals 14 residues. Germline CDR1 is MDHEN and CDR2 is SYDVKM. CDR3 nucleotide sequence: TGTGCCAGCAGTCCTACGGACAGGGGGCCGCCCCAGCATTTT. Residues: CASSPTDRGPPQHF.

Comments on this clone: Additional DNA sequences in this sample encode the identical CDR3. CDR3 nucleotide sequence: TGTGCCAGCAGCTTAGACAGCGGCCATGAAAAACTGTTTTTT. This gives the protein CASSLDSGHEKLFF. The chain combines TRBV7-2 with TRBJ1-4; no clear D. CDR1 and CDR2 (germline): SGHTA, FQGNSA. The length of the CDR3 is 14 residues. V was clipped by 1 base and J by 6 bases, with 9 bases between them. The complete variable domain, with remaining parts taken from reference TRBV7-2 and TRBJ1-4, reads GAGVSQSPSNKVTEKGKDVELRCDPISGHTALYWYRQSLGQGLEFLIYFQGNSAPDKSGLPSDRFSAERTGGSVSTLTIQRTQQEDSAVYLCASSLDSGHEKLFFGSGTQLSVL.

The rearrangement uses TRBV5-5 and TRBJ1-6, with D unclear. Trimming left V 0 bases short and J 5 bases short, with 9 bases between. From germline, CDR1 is SGHKS and CDR2 YYEKEE (reference sequence). The CDR3 is 15 amino acids. This chain's CDR3 is CASSLGISNNSPLHF. CDR3 in DNA: TGTGCCAGCAGCTTGGGGATCAGTAATAATTCACCCCTCCACTTT.

V usage is TRBV4-3 and J usage is TRBJ2-5, with D possibly being TRBD1 (5 bases). Germline-derived CDR1 and CDR2 are LGHNA and YSLEER. V lost 4 bases, J lost 2 bases, and 8 bases lay in between. The CDR3 extends over 13 amino acids. CDR3 coding DNA: TGCGCCAGCAGCCGACAGTTTCAAGAGACCCAGTACTTC. This codes for CASSRQFQETQYF.

The chain is built from TRBV11-2 and TRBJ2-4; TRBD2 matches at 14 bases. The junction had 5 bases not matched to a gene; V was cut back by 1 base and J by 0 bases. The CDR3 has 19 residues. CDR1 is SGHAT, CDR2 FQNNGV, per germline. Here the CDR3 DNA reads TGTGCCAGCAGCTTAGGGACTAGCGGGGGGACCCTAGCCAAAAACATTCAGTACTTC. Translating gives CASSLGTSGGTLAKNIQYF.

V and J are TRBV2 and TRBJ1-5; unclear D gene. V was clipped by 0 bases and J by 7 bases, with 16 bases between them. CDR1 is SNHLY, CDR2 FYNNEI, per germline. CDR3 length equals 16 residues. CDR3 sequence (DNA): TGTGCCAGCAGTGAAGCAATGGTGCAGGCCCGACAGCCCCAGCATTTT. Translation gives CASSEAMVQARQPQHF. The entire variable domain, with the rest obtained from reference TRBV2 and TRBJ1-5, is as follows: EPEVTQTPSHQVTQMGQEVILRCVPISNHLYFYWYRQILGQKVEFLVSFYNNEISEKSEIFDDQFSVERPDGSNFTLKIRSTKLEDSAMYFCASSEAMVQARQPQHFGDGTRLSIL.